Listed below are T cell receptor beta chains from one sample, sequenced in a study of OX40 agonist ivuxolimab in advanced cancers. The data were produced by immunoSEQ multiplex PCR, yet TCRdb's version contains in-frame clones alone and is incomplete. The sample records 70,000 or so clones, roughly 87% being singletons. The specimen comprised CD4+ or CD8+ T cells sorted from blood, sampled in a trial of the OX40 agonist ivuxolimab. These receptors all stem from an adult with an advanced solid tumor such as melanoma, head and neck, liver or kidney cancer. Each CDR3 is given with its conserved first and last residue. D genes are given only for firm matches.

d_call: NA; v_call: TRBV7-9; cdr3_aa: CASSSSGFTINNEQFF
d_call: NA; v_call: TRBV6-1; cdr3_aa: CASSELRGLLNQPQHF
d_call: NA; v_call: TRBV11-2; cdr3_aa: CASSFLGSSSGEQFF
d_call: NA; v_call: TRBV5-4; cdr3_aa: CASSLRGTDTQYF
d_call: TRBD1; v_call: TRBV28; cdr3_aa: CASSLNRGLGGYTF
d_call: NA; v_call: TRBV30; cdr3_aa: CASVRGYGYTF
d_call: TRBD1; v_call: TRBV10-3; cdr3_aa: CAIGSDRAGANVLTF
d_call: TRBD2; v_call: TRBV4-1; cdr3_aa: CASSQEQGLAGREQYF
d_call: NA; v_call: TRBV29-1; cdr3_aa: CSVEGTRDTQYF
d_call: NA; v_call: TRBV5-1; cdr3_aa: CASSLTREAYGYTF
d_call: TRBD1; v_call: TRBV11-2; cdr3_aa: CASSIRLPTATGGLEQFF
d_call: NA; v_call: TRBV7-9; cdr3_aa: CASSPYGGWAYEQYF
d_call: NA; v_call: TRBV19; cdr3_aa: CASSIGLLPTSGTEAFF
d_call: NA; v_call: TRBV9; cdr3_aa: CASSVGGWRDSGNTIYF
d_call: NA; v_call: TRBV11-3; cdr3_aa: CASSDRLRTGELFF
d_call: NA; v_call: TRBV5-8; cdr3_aa: CASSPRLGGNSPLHF
d_call: NA; v_call: TRBV6-1; cdr3_aa: CASSDVGRVNQPQHF
d_call: TRBD1; v_call: TRBV29-1; cdr3_aa: CSARQGPNEKLFF
d_call: NA; v_call: TRBV7-9; cdr3_aa: CASSRLLDYNEQFF
d_call: TRBD1; v_call: TRBV19; cdr3_aa: CASTSGTGLNEKLFF
d_call: NA; v_call: TRBV11-2; cdr3_aa: CASSPRGHTTFNYGYTF
d_call: TRBD1; v_call: TRBV28; cdr3_aa: CASSFGPNRGRTGNQPQHF
d_call: NA; v_call: TRBV21-1; cdr3_aa: CASSKGGRLSGNTIYF
d_call: NA; v_call: TRBV19; cdr3_aa: CASSTQGVDTQYF
d_call: TRBD2; v_call: TRBV27; cdr3_aa: CASSSRSGGSSSYEQYF
d_call: NA; v_call: TRBV14; cdr3_aa: CASSQGAVTGELFF
d_call: TRBD1; v_call: TRBV28; cdr3_aa: CASSSGQGAAYGYTF
d_call: NA; v_call: TRBV10-3; cdr3_aa: CAIGGPMGETQYF
d_call: TRBD1; v_call: TRBV28; cdr3_aa: CASSLAGQGASYEQYF
d_call: NA; v_call: TRBV18; cdr3_aa: CASSPRQNTEAFF
d_call: NA; v_call: TRBV27; cdr3_aa: CASSLTRTGELFF
d_call: NA; v_call: TRBV10-2; cdr3_aa: CASTSQLNQPQHF
d_call: NA; v_call: TRBV7-9; cdr3_aa: CASSPPAPNQPQHF
d_call: NA; v_call: TRBV10-1; cdr3_aa: CASSESRLIVNTEAFF
d_call: NA; v_call: TRBV15; cdr3_aa: CATSRAGDNQPQHF
d_call: TRBD2; v_call: TRBV19; cdr3_aa: CASRDMTSGAYNEQFF
d_call: NA; v_call: TRBV11-2; cdr3_aa: CASILPFGYGYTF
d_call: TRBD2; v_call: TRBV5-1; cdr3_aa: CASFGLAGDEQFF
d_call: NA; v_call: TRBV7-2; cdr3_aa: CASSLMLGNTEAFF
d_call: NA; v_call: TRBV27; cdr3_aa: CASSLSGVGTEAFF
d_call: TRBD1; v_call: TRBV18; cdr3_aa: CASSPDRDRGYTF